This T cell receptor beta chain was retrieved from a study of low-dose radiotherapy and immunotherapy resistance in tumors. TRAV- and TRBV-specific primers were used for first-strand cDNA, which covered alpha and beta chains. TCRs were amplified for 20 to 25 PCR cycles with a constant-region primer and V-primer adapter. TCRdb reprocessed the reads via MiXCR and lists one record per CDR3 protein. This repertoire shows 95,000 to 100,000 distinct CDR3 sequences, around 21% found once; its top ten account for roughly 4.3%. This clonotype was recorded at least ten times. Time point here: after trial treatment. The treatment is: LDRT plus nivolumab, ipilimumab, low-dose cyclophosphamide and aspirin (RACIN trial). The CDR3 runs to 14 residues. V shed 0 bases and J shed 3 bases, with 8 bases lying between them. The germline gives CDR1 SNHLY, CDR2 FYNNEI.

The clonotype comes from a male donor with prostate cancer. The rearrangement uses TRBV2 and TRBJ1-2; D uncertain. The source material was PBMCs, sampled after low-dose radiotherapy plus immunotherapy. The CDR3 is CASSEAYTYYGYTF. The CDR3 coding sequence is TGTGCCAGCAGTGAAGCGTACACTTACTATGGCTACACCTTC. Variable domain in full (rest from reference TRBV2 and TRBJ1-2): EPEVTQTPSHQVTQMGQEVILRCVPISNHLYFYWYRQILGQKVEFLVSFYNNEISEKSEIFDDQFSVERPDGSNFTLKIRSTKLEDSAMYFCASSEAYTYYGYTFGSGTRLTVV.